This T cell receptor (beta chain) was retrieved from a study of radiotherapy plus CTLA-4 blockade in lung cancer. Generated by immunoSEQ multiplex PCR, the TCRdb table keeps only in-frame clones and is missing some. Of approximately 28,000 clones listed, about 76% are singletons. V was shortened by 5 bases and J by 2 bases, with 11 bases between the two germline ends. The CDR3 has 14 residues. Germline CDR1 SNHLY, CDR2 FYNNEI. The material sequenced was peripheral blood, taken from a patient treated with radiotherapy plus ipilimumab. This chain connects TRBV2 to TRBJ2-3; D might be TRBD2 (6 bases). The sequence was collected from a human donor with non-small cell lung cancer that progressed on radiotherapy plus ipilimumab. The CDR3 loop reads CASSRGTITDTQYF. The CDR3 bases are TGTGCCAGCAGTCGCGGGACCATCACAGATACGCAGTATTTT.